This T cell receptor beta chain comes out of a study of T cells in Graves' hyperthyroidism and ophthalmopathy. Across the study: At the time of initial diagnosis and before any treatment, peripheral blood was collected.

The CDR3 spans 15 residues. Germline V gene lookup returns CDR1 ENHRY and CDR2 SYGVKD. V lost 1 base and J lost 1, with 9 bases in between. Amplification of TCR beta CDR3 regions was performed using RNA transcripts as template. The HTBI primer set drove a first-round RT-PCR of the TCR CDR3. One entry per CDR3 protein results from TCRdb running MiXCR on the multiplex PCR reads. Of 300,000 to 450,000 distinct CDR3 sequences listed, about 14% were seen once; the top ten hold about 20%. The rearrangement joins TRBV10-3 to TRBJ2-3; D is possibly TRBD1 (6 bases). The sample comprised blood. This receptor was taken from a woman between 25 and 40 years old with Graves' ophthalmopathy. The CDR3 loop is CAISEFAGGTDTQYF. For the CDR3, the DNA is TGTGCCATCAGTGAGTTCGCAGGGGGCACAGATACGCAGTATTTT.